The entry below describes one T cell receptor beta chain. These data come from a study of blood T cell repertoires in COVID-19. Study background: Samples representing acute and convalescent COVID-19 were sourced from the United States, Italy and Spain. PBMCs, B-cell-depleted T cells, or T cells provided the cDNA or gDNA that made up the material.

Methods used by the authors: Estimated nucleated cell counts came from reference gene primer amplification. Method: immunoSEQ multiplex PCR; TCRdb's copy keeps in-frame clones and lacks some. That table supplies the V and J calls and clone size; D and trimming were determined from the DNA. The sample holds roughly 350,000 clones, approximately 87% seen once. The clonotype comes from a woman aged 50 to 60 with active or convalescent COVID-19. Sequences were obtained from peripheral blood.

CDR3: CASSTTGGEGSPLHF. In DNA form, the CDR3 reads TGTGCCAGTAGTACGACAGGGGGCGAGGGGTCACCCCTCCACTTT. The genes are TRBV19 and TRBJ1-6; 10 nucleotides align to TRBD1. Trimming removed 4 bases from V and 10 bases from J; junction bases left unmatched: 7. The CDR3 sequence is 15 residues long. From germline, CDR1 is LNHDA and CDR2 SQIVND (reference sequence).